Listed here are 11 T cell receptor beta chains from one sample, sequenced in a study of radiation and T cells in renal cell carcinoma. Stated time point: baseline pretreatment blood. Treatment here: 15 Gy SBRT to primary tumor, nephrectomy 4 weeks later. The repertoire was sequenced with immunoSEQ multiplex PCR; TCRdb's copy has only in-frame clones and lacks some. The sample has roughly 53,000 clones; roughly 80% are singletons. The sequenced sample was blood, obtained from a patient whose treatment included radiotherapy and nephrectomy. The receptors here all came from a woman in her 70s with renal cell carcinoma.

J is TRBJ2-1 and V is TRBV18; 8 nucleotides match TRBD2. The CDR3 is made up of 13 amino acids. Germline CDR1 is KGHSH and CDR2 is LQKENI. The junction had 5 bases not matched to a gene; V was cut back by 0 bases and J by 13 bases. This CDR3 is CASSPPTSGVQFF. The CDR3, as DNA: TGTGCCAGCTCACCACCCACTAGCGGAGTACAGTTCTTC.

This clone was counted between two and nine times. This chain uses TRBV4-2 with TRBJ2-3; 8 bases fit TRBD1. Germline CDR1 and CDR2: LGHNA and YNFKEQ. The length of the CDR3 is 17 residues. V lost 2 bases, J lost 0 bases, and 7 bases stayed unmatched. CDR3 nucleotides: TGTGCCAGCAGCCAACCTTCCCAGGGGGCGAGCACAGATACGCAGTATTTT. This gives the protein CASSQPSQGASTDTQYF.

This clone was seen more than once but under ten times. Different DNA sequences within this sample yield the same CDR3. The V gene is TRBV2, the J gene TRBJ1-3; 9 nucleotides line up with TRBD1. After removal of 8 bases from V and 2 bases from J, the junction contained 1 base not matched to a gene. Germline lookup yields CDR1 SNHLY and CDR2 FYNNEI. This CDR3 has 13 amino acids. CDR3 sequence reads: CASGTGPGNTIYF. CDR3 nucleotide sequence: TGTGCCAGCGGGACAGGGCCTGGAAACACCATATATTTT.

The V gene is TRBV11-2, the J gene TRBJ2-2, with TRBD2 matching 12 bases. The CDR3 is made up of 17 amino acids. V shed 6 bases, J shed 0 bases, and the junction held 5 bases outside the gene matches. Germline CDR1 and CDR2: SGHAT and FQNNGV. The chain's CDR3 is CASRLAGGHTNTGELFF. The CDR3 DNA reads TGTGCCAGCAGGCTAGCGGGAGGGCACACGAACACCGGGGAGCTGTTTTTT.

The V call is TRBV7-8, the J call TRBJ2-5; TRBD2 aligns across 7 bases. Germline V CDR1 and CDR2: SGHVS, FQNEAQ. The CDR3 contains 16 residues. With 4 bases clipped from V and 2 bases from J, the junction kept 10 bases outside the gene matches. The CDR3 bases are TGTGCCAGCAGCTCCGGGGGGAGGTCGCGGCAAGAGACCCAGTACTTC. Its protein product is CASSSGGRSRQETQYF.

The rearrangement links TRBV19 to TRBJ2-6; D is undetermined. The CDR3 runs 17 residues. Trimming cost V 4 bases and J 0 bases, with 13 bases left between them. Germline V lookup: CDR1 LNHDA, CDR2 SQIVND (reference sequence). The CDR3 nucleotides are TGTGCCAGTAGTAAAACAGACCCTCTCTCTGGGGCCAACGTCCTGACTTTC. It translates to CASSKTDPLSGANVLTF.

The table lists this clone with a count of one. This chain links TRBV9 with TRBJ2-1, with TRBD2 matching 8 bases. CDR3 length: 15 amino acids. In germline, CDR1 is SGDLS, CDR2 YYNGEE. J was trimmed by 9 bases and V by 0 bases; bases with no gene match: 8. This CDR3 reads CASSVELAGWAEQFF. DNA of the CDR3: TGTGCCAGCAGCGTAGAGCTAGCGGGTTGGGCTGAGCAGTTCTTC.

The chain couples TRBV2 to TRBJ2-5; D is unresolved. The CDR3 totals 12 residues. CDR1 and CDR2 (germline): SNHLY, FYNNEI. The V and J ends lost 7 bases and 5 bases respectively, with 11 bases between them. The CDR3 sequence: CASKGMGETQYF. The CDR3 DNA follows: TGTGCCAGCAAAGGAATGGGGGAGACCCAGTACTTC.

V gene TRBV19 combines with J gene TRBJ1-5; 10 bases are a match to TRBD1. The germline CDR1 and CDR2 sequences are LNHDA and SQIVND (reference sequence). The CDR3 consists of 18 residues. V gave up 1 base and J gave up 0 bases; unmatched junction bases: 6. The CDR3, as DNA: TGTGCCAGTAGTATAGGACAGGGGGCCTCCGGTAGCAATCAGCCCCAGCATTTT. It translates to CASSIGQGASGSNQPQHF.

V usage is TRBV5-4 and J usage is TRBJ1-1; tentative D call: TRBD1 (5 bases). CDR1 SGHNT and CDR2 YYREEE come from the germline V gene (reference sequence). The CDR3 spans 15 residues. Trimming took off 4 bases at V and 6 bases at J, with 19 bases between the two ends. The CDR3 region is CASSPRRVGVAEAFF. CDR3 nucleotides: TGTGCCAGCAGCCCCCGGAGGGTGGGGGTGGCTGAAGCTTTCTTT.

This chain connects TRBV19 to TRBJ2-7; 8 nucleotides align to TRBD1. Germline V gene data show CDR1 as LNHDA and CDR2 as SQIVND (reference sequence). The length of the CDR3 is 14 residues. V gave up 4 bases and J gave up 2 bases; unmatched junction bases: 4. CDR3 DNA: TGTGCCAGTAGTACAGGGGGCCGAACCTACGAGCAGTACTTC. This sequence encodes CASSTGGRTYEQYF.